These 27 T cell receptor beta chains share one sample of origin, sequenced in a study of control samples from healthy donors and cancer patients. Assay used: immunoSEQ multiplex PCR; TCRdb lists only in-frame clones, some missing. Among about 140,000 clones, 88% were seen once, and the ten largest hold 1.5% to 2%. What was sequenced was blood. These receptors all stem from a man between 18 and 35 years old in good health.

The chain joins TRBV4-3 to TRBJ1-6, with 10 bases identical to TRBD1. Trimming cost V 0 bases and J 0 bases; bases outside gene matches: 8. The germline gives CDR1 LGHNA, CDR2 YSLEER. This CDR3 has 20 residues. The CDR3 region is CASSQDFPDRGYSYNSPLHF. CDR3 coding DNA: TGCGCCAGCAGCCAAGATTTCCCGGACAGGGGGTACTCCTATAATTCACCCCTCCACTTT.

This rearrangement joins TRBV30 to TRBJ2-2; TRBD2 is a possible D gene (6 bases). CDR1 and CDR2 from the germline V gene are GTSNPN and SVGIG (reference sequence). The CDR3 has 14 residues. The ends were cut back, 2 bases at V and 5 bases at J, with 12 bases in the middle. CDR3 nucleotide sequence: TGTGCCTGGAGTTCGGGGGTGCGGACCGGGGAGCTGTTTTTT. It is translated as CAWSSGVRTGELFF.

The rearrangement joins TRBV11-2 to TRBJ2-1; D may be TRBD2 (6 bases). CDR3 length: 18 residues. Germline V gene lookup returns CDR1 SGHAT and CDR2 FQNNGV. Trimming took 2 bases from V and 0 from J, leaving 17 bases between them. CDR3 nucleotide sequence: TGTGCCAGCAGCTTATGGGGGGTAGCCCGAAGCTCCTACAATGAGCAGTTCTTC. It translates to CASSLWGVARSSYNEQFF. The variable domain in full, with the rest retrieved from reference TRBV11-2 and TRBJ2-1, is EAGVAQSPRYKIIEKRQSVAFWCNPISGHATLYWYQQILGQGPKLLIQFQNNGVVDDSQLPKDRFSAERLKGVDSTLKIQPAKLEDSAVYLCASSLWGVARSSYNEQFFGPGTRLTVL.

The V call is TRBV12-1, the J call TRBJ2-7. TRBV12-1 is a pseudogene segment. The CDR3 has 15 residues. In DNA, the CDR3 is TGTGCCAGAAGTCCGGGCAGGCCGAGCTCCTACGAGCAGTACTTC. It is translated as CARSPGRPSSYEQYF.

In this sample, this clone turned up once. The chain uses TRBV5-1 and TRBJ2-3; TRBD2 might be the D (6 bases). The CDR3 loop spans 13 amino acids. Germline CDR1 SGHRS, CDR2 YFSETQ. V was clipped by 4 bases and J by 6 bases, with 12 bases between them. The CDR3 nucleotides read TGCGCCAGCAGCCTAACCACTAGCGATACGCAGTATTTT. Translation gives CASSLTTSDTQYF.

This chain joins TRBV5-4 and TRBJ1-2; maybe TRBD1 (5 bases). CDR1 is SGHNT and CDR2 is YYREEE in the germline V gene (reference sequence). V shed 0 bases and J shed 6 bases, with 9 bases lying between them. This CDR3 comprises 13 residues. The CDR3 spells CASSLVPGNGYTF. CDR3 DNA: TGTGCCAGCAGCTTGGTACCAGGGAATGGCTACACCTTC.

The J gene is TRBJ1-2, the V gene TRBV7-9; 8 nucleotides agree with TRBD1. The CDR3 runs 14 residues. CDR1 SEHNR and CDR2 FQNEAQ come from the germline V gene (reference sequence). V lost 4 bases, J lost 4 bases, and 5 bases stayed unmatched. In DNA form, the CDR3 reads TGTGCCAGCAGCTCCTCCGGGACAGGCTATGGCTACACCTTC. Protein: CASSSSGTGYGYTF. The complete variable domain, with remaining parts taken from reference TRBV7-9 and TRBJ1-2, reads DTGVSQNPRHKITKRGQNVTFRCDPISEHNRLYWYRQTLGQGPEFLTYFQNEAQLEKSRLLSDRFSAERPKGSFSTLEIQRTEQGDSAMYLCASSSSGTGYGYTFGSGTRLTVV.

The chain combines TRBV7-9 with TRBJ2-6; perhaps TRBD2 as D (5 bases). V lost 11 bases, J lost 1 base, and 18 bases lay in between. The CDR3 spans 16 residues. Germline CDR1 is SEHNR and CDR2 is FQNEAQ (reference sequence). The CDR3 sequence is CAVSRGFGSGANVLTF. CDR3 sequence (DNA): TGTGCCGTCTCCCGGGGTTTTGGGTCTGGGGCCAACGTCCTGACTTTC.

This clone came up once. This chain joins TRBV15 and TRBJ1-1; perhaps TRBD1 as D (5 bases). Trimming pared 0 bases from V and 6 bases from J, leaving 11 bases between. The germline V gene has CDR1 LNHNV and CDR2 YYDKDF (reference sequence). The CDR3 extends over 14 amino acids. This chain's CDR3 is CATSRDRERPEAFF. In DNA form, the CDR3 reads TGTGCCACCAGCAGAGACAGGGAAAGGCCTGAAGCTTTCTTT.

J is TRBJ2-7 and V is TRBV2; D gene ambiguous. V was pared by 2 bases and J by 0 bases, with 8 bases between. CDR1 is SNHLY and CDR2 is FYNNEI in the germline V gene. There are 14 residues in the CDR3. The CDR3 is CASSEQVSSYEQYF. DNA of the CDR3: TGTGCCAGCAGTGAACAGGTCAGCTCCTACGAGCAGTACTTC.

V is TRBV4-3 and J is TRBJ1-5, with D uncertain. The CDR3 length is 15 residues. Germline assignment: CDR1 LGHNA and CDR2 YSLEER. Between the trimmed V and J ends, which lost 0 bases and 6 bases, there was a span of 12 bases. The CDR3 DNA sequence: TGCGCCAGCAGCCAAGATTATGTCGATATTCAGCCCCAGCATTTT. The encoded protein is CASSQDYVDIQPQHF.

The CDR3 coding sequence is TGTGCCAGCAGTGAGATAGGGGAAGGTGGAAACACCATATATTTT. Its protein product is CASSEIGEGGNTIYF. The chain links TRBV6-1 to TRBJ1-3; the D gene is possibly TRBD1 (5 bases). Trimming took 3 bases from V and 3 from J, leaving 12 bases between them. CDR3 size: 15 residues. Germline CDR1 MNHNS, CDR2 SASEGT.

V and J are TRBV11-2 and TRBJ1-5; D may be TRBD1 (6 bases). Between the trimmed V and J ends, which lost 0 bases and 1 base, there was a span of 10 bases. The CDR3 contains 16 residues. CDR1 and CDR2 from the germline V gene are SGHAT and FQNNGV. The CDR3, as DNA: TGTGCCAGCAGCTTAGAAGGGGGGTTGAGCAATCAGCCCCAGCATTTT. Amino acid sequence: CASSLEGGLSNQPQHF. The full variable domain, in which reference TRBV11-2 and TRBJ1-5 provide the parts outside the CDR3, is EAGVAQSPRYKIIEKRQSVAFWCNPISGHATLYWYQQILGQGPKLLIQFQNNGVVDDSQLPKDRFSAERLKGVDSTLKIQPAKLEDSAVYLCASSLEGGLSNQPQHFGDGTRLSIL.

This CDR3 is CASSQVQGRGYTF. The CDR3 nucleotides are TGTGCCAGCAGCCAAGTTCAGGGAAGGGGCTACACCTTC. J is TRBJ1-2 and V is TRBV14; D may be TRBD1 (5 bases). Trimming removed 1 base from V and 8 bases from J, with 11 bases in between. Per the germline V gene, CDR1 is SGHDN and CDR2 is FVKESK. The CDR3 extends over 13 amino acids.

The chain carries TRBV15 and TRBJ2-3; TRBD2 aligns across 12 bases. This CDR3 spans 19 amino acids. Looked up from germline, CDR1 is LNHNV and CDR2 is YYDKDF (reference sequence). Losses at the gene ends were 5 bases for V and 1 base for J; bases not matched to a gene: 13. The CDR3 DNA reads TGTGCCACCAGCCGGGAGACTAGCGGGGGTCTATTAGGCACAGATACGCAGTATTTT. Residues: CATSRETSGGLLGTDTQYF.

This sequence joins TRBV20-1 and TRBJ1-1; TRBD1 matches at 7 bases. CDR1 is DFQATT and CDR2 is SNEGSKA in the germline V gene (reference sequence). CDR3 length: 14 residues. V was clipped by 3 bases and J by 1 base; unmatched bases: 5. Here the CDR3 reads CSASAGTENTEAFF. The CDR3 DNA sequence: TGCAGTGCTAGTGCGGGGACAGAGAACACTGAAGCTTTCTTT.

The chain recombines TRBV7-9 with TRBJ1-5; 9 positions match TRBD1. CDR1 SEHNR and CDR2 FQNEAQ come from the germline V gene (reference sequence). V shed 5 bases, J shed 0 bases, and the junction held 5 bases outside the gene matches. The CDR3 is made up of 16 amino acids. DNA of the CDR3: TGTGCCAGCAGCATAGGGACAGGGAATAGCAATCAGCCCCAGCATTTT. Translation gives CASSIGTGNSNQPQHF.

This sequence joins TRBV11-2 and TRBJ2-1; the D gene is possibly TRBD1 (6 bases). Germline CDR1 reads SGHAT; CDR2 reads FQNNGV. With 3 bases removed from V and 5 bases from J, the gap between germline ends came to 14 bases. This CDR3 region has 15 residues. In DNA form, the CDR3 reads TGTGCCAGCAGCTTCTTGGGGGCGGGCGACAATGAGCAGTTCTTC. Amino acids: CASSFLGAGDNEQFF. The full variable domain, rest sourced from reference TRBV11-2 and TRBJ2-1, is EAGVAQSPRYKIIEKRQSVAFWCNPISGHATLYWYQQILGQGPKLLIQFQNNGVVDDSQLPKDRFSAERLKGVDSTLKIQPAKLEDSAVYLCASSFLGAGDNEQFFGPGTRLTVL.

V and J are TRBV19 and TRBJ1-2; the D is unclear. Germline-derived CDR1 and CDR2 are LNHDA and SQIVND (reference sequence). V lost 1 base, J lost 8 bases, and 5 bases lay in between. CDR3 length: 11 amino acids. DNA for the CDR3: TGTGCCAGTAGTATAGCCGGAGGCTACACCTTC. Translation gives CASSIAGGYTF.

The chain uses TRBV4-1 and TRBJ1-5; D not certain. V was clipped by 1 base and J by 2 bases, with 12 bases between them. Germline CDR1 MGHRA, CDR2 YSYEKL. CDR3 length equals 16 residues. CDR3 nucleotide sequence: TGCGCCAGCAGCCAAGGTCCAGGCGGGGGCAATCAGCCCCAGCATTTT. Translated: CASSQGPGGGNQPQHF.

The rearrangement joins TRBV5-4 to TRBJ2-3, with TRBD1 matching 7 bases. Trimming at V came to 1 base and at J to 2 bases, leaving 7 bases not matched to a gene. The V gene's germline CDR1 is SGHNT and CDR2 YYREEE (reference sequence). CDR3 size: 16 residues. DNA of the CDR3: TGTGCCAGCAGCTTGCCGGGGACAGCCGCCACAGATACGCAGTATTTT. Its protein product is CASSLPGTAATDTQYF.

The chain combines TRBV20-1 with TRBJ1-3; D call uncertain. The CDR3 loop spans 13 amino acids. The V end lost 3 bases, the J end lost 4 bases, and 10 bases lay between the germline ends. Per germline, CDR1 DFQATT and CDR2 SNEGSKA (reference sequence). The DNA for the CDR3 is TGCAGTGCTAGTCCCGGACCCGGAAACACCATATATTTT. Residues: CSASPGPGNTIYF.

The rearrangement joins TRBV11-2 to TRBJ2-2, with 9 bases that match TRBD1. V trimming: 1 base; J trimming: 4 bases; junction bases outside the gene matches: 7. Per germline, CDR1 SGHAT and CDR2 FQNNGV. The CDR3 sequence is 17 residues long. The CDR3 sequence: CASSLVGGQGPTGELFF. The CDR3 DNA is TGTGCCAGCAGCTTAGTAGGGGGACAGGGTCCCACCGGGGAGCTGTTTTTT.

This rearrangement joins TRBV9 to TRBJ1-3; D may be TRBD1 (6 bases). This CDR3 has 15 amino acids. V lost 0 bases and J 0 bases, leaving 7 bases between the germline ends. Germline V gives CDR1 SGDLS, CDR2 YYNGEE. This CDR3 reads CASSVEGGSGNTIYF. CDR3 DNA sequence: TGTGCCAGCAGCGTAGAGGGGGGCTCTGGAAACACCATATATTTT.

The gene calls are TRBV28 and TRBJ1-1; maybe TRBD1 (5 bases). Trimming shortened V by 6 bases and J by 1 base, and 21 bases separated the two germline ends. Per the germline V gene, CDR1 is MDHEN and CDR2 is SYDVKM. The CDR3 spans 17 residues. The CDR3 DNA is TGTGCCAGCAGACATACCACCGGGGCTCCCAAGAACACTGAAGCTTTCTTT. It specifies CASRHTTGAPKNTEAFF.

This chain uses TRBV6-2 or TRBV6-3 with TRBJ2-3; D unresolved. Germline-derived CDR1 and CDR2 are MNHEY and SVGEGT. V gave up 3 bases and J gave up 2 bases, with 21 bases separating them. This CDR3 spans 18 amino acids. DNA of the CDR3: TGTGCCAGCAGTTATCTCCCCGGCCTTGCGGTAAACACAGATACGCAGTATTTT. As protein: CASSYLPGLAVNTDTQYF.

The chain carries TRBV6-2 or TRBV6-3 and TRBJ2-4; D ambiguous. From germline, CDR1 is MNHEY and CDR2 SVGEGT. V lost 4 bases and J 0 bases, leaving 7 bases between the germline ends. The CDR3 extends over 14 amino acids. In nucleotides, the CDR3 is TGTGCCAGCAGTTTAAATCTAGCCAAAAACATTCAGTACTTC. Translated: CASSLNLAKNIQYF.